The 18 T cell receptor beta chains below were found in one sample sequenced in a study of shared clonotypes between healthy human individuals. The table came from immunoSEQ multiplex PCR; TCRdb's copy has only in-frame clones and leaves some out. In the table there are roughly 1,500,000 clones, about 98.5% of which are singletons. What was sequenced was naive CD4+ T cells sorted from blood. Subset reported: CD45RA+ positively selected. These receptors were collected from a man aged 25 to 45 in good health.

The genes are TRBV5-1 and TRBJ2-7, with no clear D. There are 13 residues in the CDR3. Germline assignment: CDR1 SGHRS and CDR2 YFSETQ. Trimming cost V 1 base and J 1 base, with 6 bases left between them. The DNA of the CDR3 is TGCGCCAGCAGCTTGAGGGTATCCTACGAGCAGTACTTC. Translating gives CASSLRVSYEQYF.

This chain joins TRBV4-3 and TRBJ2-2, with 7 bases that match TRBD2. The CDR3 sequence is 16 residues long. J was trimmed by 5 bases and V by 1 base; bases with no gene match: 7. Germline V lookup: CDR1 LGHNA, CDR2 YSLEER. In DNA, the CDR3 is TGCGCCAGCAGCCAAGTAGTTGCGGGAGTAACCGGGGAGCTGTTTTTT. This sequence encodes CASSQVVAGVTGELFF.

The chain joins TRBV28 to TRBJ2-7; D call uncertain. The V gene lost 6 bases and the J gene lost 2 bases, with 14 bases spanning the gap. The CDR3 runs 14 residues. Germline-derived CDR1 and CDR2 are MDHEN and SYDVKM. In DNA, the CDR3 is TGTGCCAGCAGGAGGACCGGCATTACCTACGAGCAGTACTTC. Protein product: CASRRTGITYEQYF.

The chain combines TRBV7-2 with TRBJ2-5; 7 positions agree with TRBD2. Germline values: CDR1 SGHTA, CDR2 FQGNSA. This CDR3 has 14 amino acids. Trimming at V came to 1 base and at J to 9 bases, leaving 8 bases not matched to a gene. The CDR3 DNA reads TGTGCCAGCAGCTTAGAGGGGCGACGGGGGGCCCAGTACTTC. It translates to CASSLEGRRGAQYF.

The rearrangement joins TRBV6-5 to TRBJ2-7, with TRBD1 matching 8 bases. J was trimmed by 2 bases and V by 6 bases; bases with no gene match: 6. This CDR3 has 14 amino acids. Germline CDR1 MNHEY, CDR2 SVGAGI. In nucleotides, the CDR3 is TGTGCCAGCAGCCACAGGGGGAAGGCCTACGAGCAGTACTTC. Its translation: CASSHRGKAYEQYF.

This clone was found once. The sample holds other DNA sequences that translate to the same CDR3. This chain links TRBV2 with TRBJ2-1, with no clear D. Germline-derived CDR1 and CDR2 are SNHLY and FYNNEI. V shed 3 bases and J shed 4 bases, with 1 base lying between them. This CDR3 region has 11 residues. The DNA of the CDR3 is TGTGCCAGCAGTGATTACAATGAGCAGTTCTTC. This sequence encodes CASSDYNEQFF. Filled out from reference TRBV2 and TRBJ2-1, the complete variable domain reads EPEVTQTPSHQVTQMGQEVILRCVPISNHLYFYWYRQILGQKVEFLVSFYNNEISEKSEIFDDQFSVERPDGSNFTLKIRSTKLEDSAMYFCASSDYNEQFFGPGTRLTVL.

The chain is built from TRBV28 and TRBJ1-2, with no clear D. This CDR3 has 12 amino acids. From germline, CDR1 is MDHEN and CDR2 SYDVKM. The V end lost 1 base, the J end lost 9 bases, and 9 bases lay between the germline ends. The CDR3 nucleotides read TGTGCCAGCAGTTTATTCCCCCGGAGCTACACCTTC. Protein product: CASSLFPRSYTF.

J is TRBJ1-2 and V is TRBV25-1; D not resolved. Deletions cut 2 bases from V and 2 bases from J, with 3 bases between. This CDR3 spans 12 amino acids. In germline, CDR1 is MGHDK, CDR2 SYGVNS. For the CDR3, the DNA is TGTGCCAGCAGTGAAGGGAACTATGGCTACACCTTC. Translating gives CASSEGNYGYTF.

The J gene is TRBJ2-3, the V gene TRBV10-3; 10 bases line up with TRBD2. The CDR3 runs to 15 residues. V lost 6 bases to trimming and J lost 2 bases; unmatched junction nucleotides: 5. The germline CDR1 and CDR2 sequences are ENHRY and SYGVKD. The CDR3 is CAIREREGSTDTQYF. CDR3 nucleotides: TGTGCCATCAGAGAGCGGGAGGGTTCCACAGATACGCAGTATTTT.

V and J are TRBV6-5 and TRBJ1-1; D is possibly TRBD1 (5 bases). Trimming took 5 bases from V and 1 from J, leaving 11 bases between them. Germline CDR1 reads MNHEY; CDR2 reads SVGAGI. This CDR3 region has 14 residues. The CDR3 loop is CASSLKRGNTEAFF. The CDR3 region has the DNA TGTGCCAGCAGTCTTAAGAGGGGGAACACTGAAGCTTTCTTT.

The V call is TRBV18, the J call TRBJ1-1; TRBD1 might be the D (6 bases). Trimming took off 2 bases at V and 3 bases at J, with 13 bases between the two ends. The CDR3 length is 15 residues. The germline V gene encodes CDR1 KGHSH and CDR2 LQKENI. The DNA for the CDR3 is TGTGCCAGCTCACCAGGAACAGGGTGGGACACTGAAGCTTTCTTT. This translates into CASSPGTGWDTEAFF.

The V and J genes are TRBV11-2 and TRBJ2-1; no clear D gene. The CDR3 length is 14 residues. Germline values: CDR1 SGHAT, CDR2 FQNNGV. Trimming pared 3 bases from V and 0 bases from J, leaving 6 bases between. CDR3 DNA sequence: TGTGCCAGCAGCTTTCTGAGCTCCTACAATGAGCAGTTCTTC. Residues: CASSFLSSYNEQFF.

As concerns this clone: Other nucleotide sequences from this sample produce the same CDR3. V usage is TRBV7-9 and J usage is TRBJ1-5; D call uncertain. V gave up 1 base and J gave up 5 bases, with 6 bases separating them. CDR3 length: 13 residues. Germline assignment: CDR1 SEHNR and CDR2 FQNEAQ (reference sequence). As DNA, the CDR3 is TGTGCCAGCAGCTTAGGAGAGTATCAGCCCCAGCATTTT. Translating gives CASSLGEYQPQHF.

This chain connects TRBV25-1 to TRBJ1-3, with D maybe TRBD1 (6 bases). The CDR3 is 15 residues long. Trimming removed 5 bases from V and 3 bases from J, with 14 bases in between. From germline, CDR1 is MGHDK and CDR2 SYGVNS. CDR3 DNA sequence: TGTGCCAGCAGTCCGGGGGGGGCAGGTGGAAACACCATATATTTT. Its protein product is CASSPGGAGGNTIYF.

A word on this clone: This CDR3 is also generated by other DNA sequences in the sample. The chain carries TRBV5-1 and TRBJ2-7; D remains ambiguous. The CDR3 covers 12 residues. The germline V and J ends were trimmed by 4 bases and 1 base, with 6 bases remaining between them. Germline V lookup: CDR1 SGHRS, CDR2 YFSETQ. The CDR3 spells CASSLTSYEQYF. In DNA, the CDR3 is TGCGCCAGCAGCCTGACGTCCTACGAGCAGTACTTC.

With respect to this clone: One end of the junction does not line up with germline, which may come from a read error. The chain carries TRBV11-3 and TRBJ2-7, with 8 bases fitting TRBD2. The CDR3 has 13 residues. Germline loops: CDR1 SGHNT, CDR2 YENEEA. DNA of the CDR3: TGTGCCAGCAGTTTAGCGGGGCAGGGGGAGCAGTACTTC. It translates to CASSLAGQGEQYF.

This rearrangement joins TRBV5-1 to TRBJ1-1; D gene uncertain. Germline V gives CDR1 SGHRS, CDR2 YFSETQ. There are 13 residues in the CDR3. Trimming shortened V by 2 bases and J by 2 bases, and 7 bases separated the two germline ends. As DNA, the CDR3 is TGCGCCAGCAGCTTCCGCACCAACACTGAAGCTTTCTTT. This gives the protein CASSFRTNTEAFF.

The chain employs TRBV13 and TRBJ2-5; a weak D match, TRBD1 (5 bases). Between the trimmed V and J ends, which lost 2 bases and 3 bases, there was a span of 13 bases. The CDR3 covers 15 residues. Germline V gene lookup returns CDR1 PRHDT and CDR2 FYEKMQ (reference sequence). The DNA of the CDR3 is TGTGCCAGCAGCTTATTAGGGGAAGGAGAAGAGACCCAGTACTTC. This gives the protein CASSLLGEGEETQYF. Full variable domain (missing parts from reference TRBV13 and TRBJ2-5): AAGVIQSPRHLIKEKRETATLKCYPIPRHDTVYWYQQGPGQDPQFLISFYEKMQSDKGSIPDRFSAQQFSDYHSELNMSSLELGDSALYFCASSLLGEGEETQYFGPGTRLLVL.